The rows below give T cell receptor beta chains drawn from one sample of a study of post-analysis software for immune sequencing data. In TCRdb, the PCR reads were re-called with MiXCR into one record per CDR3 protein. The sample has roughly 600,000 distinct CDR3 sequences; roughly 45% are singletons. Sequencing was carried out using blood. The receptors shown here come from a girl between 10 and 17 years old with multiple sclerosis. The CDR3 runs from the conserved cysteine through the conserved F or W. D genes are given only for firm matches. Part of the rows lack a size; the others show once, few, many or a class for expanded clones.

j_gene	v_gene	abundance	d_gene	CDR3aa
TRBJ2-6	TRBV13	.	TRBD1	CASSLESDRGVSGANVLTF
TRBJ2-1	TRBV4-1	few	TRBD2	CASSQDRPGLAGDNEQFF
TRBJ2-7	TRBV5-1	.	TRBD2	CASSTVTSGMEQYF
TRBJ2-5	TRBV12-3/TRBV12-4	few	.	CASSLEEGETQYF
TRBJ1-1	TRBV7-7	few	.	CASSLRAGGSMNTEAFF
TRBJ2-3	TRBV10-3	.	.	CAISESSTGTDTQYF
TRBJ1-5	TRBV12-3/TRBV12-4	.	.	CASSPGQINQPQHF
TRBJ2-4	TRBV12-3/TRBV12-4	few	.	CASSNLAKNIQYF
TRBJ1-1	TRBV6-6	few	.	CASSNRETEAFF
TRBJ2-1	TRBV7-9	.	TRBD2	CASSLAGLASYNEQFF
TRBJ1-5	TRBV20-1	.	.	CSARGHINQPQHF
TRBJ2-3	TRBV30	.	.	CASRILGGDTQYF
TRBJ2-2	TRBV12-3/TRBV12-4	few	TRBD1	CASSLGTGILNTGELFF
TRBJ2-1	TRBV27	few	.	CASTSYNEQFF
.	TRBV14	.	TRBD1	CASSQKGAETQYF
.	TRBV4-1	few	.	CASSHGGLNTEQYF
TRBJ1-5	TRBV7-8	.	.	CASSWGEGGPDQPQHF
TRBJ2-1	TRBV12-3/TRBV12-4	.	.	CASSLNFNEQFF
.	TRBV5-1	.	TRBD2	CASSESGLAGIYEQYF
TRBJ2-1	TRBV3-1	.	.	CASSQDSGVSYNEQFF
TRBJ2-7	TRBV12-3/TRBV12-4	.	.	CASSLRGRVLYEQYF
TRBJ1-5	TRBV7-2	.	.	CASSRGGGGNQPQHF
TRBJ2-7	TRBV15	few	.	CATSREGLWGRLDYEQYF
TRBJ2-7	TRBV28	.	TRBD1	CASIASGGQYSYEQYF
TRBJ2-1	TRBV29-1	.	.	CSVGGPAGNEQFF
TRBJ1-4	TRBV20-1	few	.	CSARGTDTTNEKLFF
TRBJ2-4	TRBV6-5	.	.	CASSYSGAVAKNIQYF
TRBJ2-7	TRBV5-1	few	.	CASSLIRGGLYEQYF
TRBJ2-5	TRBV5-1	.	TRBD2	CASSLAGGREETQYF
TRBJ2-4	TRBV7-9	.	.	CASSSAVGRLAKNIQYF
TRBJ2-3	TRBV10-3	.	TRBD2	CATAGLAGAGDTQYF
TRBJ2-1	TRBV5-1	.	.	CASSKDYNEQFF
TRBJ2-1	TRBV7-2	.	.	CASSLGQGLLNEQFF
TRBJ2-7	TRBV5-1	many	TRBD2	CASSRDYYEQYF
TRBJ1-6	TRBV25-1	.	.	CASSVQAYSPLHF
TRBJ2-3	TRBV5-1	once	TRBD2	CASSLELAGGGDTQYF
TRBJ1-5	TRBV5-1	.	TRBD1	CASSWGTTGDQPQHF
TRBJ2-1	TRBV3-1	.	TRBD2	CVSSRTSGRGYNEQFF
TRBJ2-7	TRBV20-1	.	.	CSARRSLNSYEQYF
TRBJ1-1	TRBV12-3/TRBV12-4	few	.	CASVGGGATEAFF
TRBJ1-1	TRBV5-1	.	.	CASRTVENTEAFF
TRBJ2-7	TRBV5-6	.	.	CASSLVSTAYEQYF
TRBJ1-1	TRBV5-1	many	.	CASSRDSEAFF
TRBJ2-7	TRBV12-3/TRBV12-4	.	.	CASSFRLLSYEQYF
TRBJ1-1	TRBV7-6	.	.	CASSLSGDHTEAFF
TRBJ1-1	TRBV7-2	.	.	CASSSGGEREAFF
TRBJ2-3	TRBV25-1	.	.	CASSADSTDTQYF
.	TRBV5-1	.	TRBD2	CASSLNGGGYNEQYF
TRBJ1-1	TRBV6-6	once	.	CASSYLVKGEAFF
TRBJ1-2	TRBV7-3	.	.	CASSLMTDPNYGYTF